Below, 14 T cell receptor beta chains from the same sample are listed, as sequenced in a study of CD8 T cells in ankylosing spondylitis (dated by TCRdb to 2016 to 2017). Library preparation was by 5' RACE. Sequenced using an Illumina HiSeq 2500. TCRdb handled the public reads itself, with Q25 trimming in fastp and clone calling in MiXCR, and kept productive beta chains. Rows matching on CDR3 protein sequence are summarized as one entry with the most common DNA and genes. This sample comprises under 450,000 distinct CDR3 sequences, roughly 20% of them detected only once. Around 12% of the sample lies in the top ten. The sample taken for sequencing was blood, either unsorted or a sorted T cell fraction (not recorded which). The source of these receptors is a male donor with ankylosing spondylitis or in good health (not recorded which).

This chain connects TRBV29-1 to TRBJ2-3, with a possible D match to TRBD1 (6 bases). Germline CDR1 and CDR2: SQVTM and ANQGSEA. The CDR3 is 13 residues long. V was shortened by 5 bases and J by 2 bases, with 11 bases between the two germline ends. CDR3 region: CSVHRANTDTQYF. The CDR3 nucleotides read TGCAGCGTTCACAGGGCCAACACAGATACGCAGTATTTT.

There are a few counts of this clonotype. This chain joins TRBV29-1 and TRBJ1-1, with D perhaps matching TRBD1 (5 bases). The CDR3 runs to 13 residues. The V end lost 8 bases, the J end lost 4 bases, and 17 bases lay between the germline ends. The germline V gene encodes CDR1 SQVTM and CDR2 ANQGSEA. The CDR3 nucleotides are TGCAGCAACGCAGGGATTGATTCCACTGAAGCTTTCTTT. It specifies CSNAGIDSTEAFF.

CDR3 coding DNA: TGCGCCAGCAGCCAGACCGGGGGGAGCAATCAGCCCCAGCATTTT. As protein: CASSQTGGSNQPQHF. The chain employs TRBV4-1 and TRBJ1-5; perhaps TRBD1 as D (5 bases). Germline V CDR1 and CDR2: MGHRA, YSYEKL. V was cut by 3 bases and J by 1 base, with 10 bases left in between. The length of the CDR3 is 15 residues.

This clonotype was detected a few times. This sequence joins TRBV3-1 and TRBJ2-5, with 10 bases fitting TRBD2. This CDR3 has 16 residues. Unmatched junction bases numbered 3, after V lost 2 bases and J lost 0 bases. Germline loops: CDR1 LGHDT, CDR2 YNNKEL (reference sequence). The DNA for the CDR3 is TGTGCCAGCAGCCAATTAGCGGGGGGCAACCAAGAGACCCAGTACTTC. This codes for CASSQLAGGNQETQYF.

This clonotype came up a few times. The rearrangement joins TRBV5-1 to TRBJ2-5; perhaps TRBD2 as D (5 bases). CDR1 is SGHRS, CDR2 YFSETQ, per germline. Trimming removed 0 bases at V and 5 bases at J, with 14 bases between. This CDR3 spans 15 amino acids. The CDR3 sequence: CASSLEIGWEETQYF. CDR3 DNA sequence: TGCGCCAGCAGCTTGGAAATAGGTTGGGAGGAGACCCAGTACTTC.

There are a few counts of this clonotype. In DNA form, the CDR3 reads TGTGCCAGCAGCATCGGACAGGGCAGCTCCTACGAGCAGTACTTC. This encodes CASSIGQGSSYEQYF. The rearrangement joins TRBV7-7 to TRBJ2-7, with 8 positions matching TRBD1. The trim removed 5 bases at V and 0 bases at J, leaving 6 bases unmatched. CDR1 and CDR2 (germline): SSHAT, FNYEAQ (reference sequence). CDR3 length equals 15 residues.

This clonotype occurred a few times. The chain has TRBV7-2 and TRBJ2-7; tentatively, D is TRBD1 (6 bases). Germline CDR1 reads SGHTA; CDR2 reads FQGNSA. This CDR3 is 14 amino acids long. The V end lost 0 bases, the J end lost 3 bases, and 9 bases lay between the germline ends. This chain's CDR3 is CASSLADRIYEQYF. CDR3 nucleotide sequence: TGTGCCAGCAGCTTAGCAGACAGGATCTACGAGCAGTACTTC.

A few counts support this clonotype. V gene TRBV7-9 combines with J gene TRBJ2-1; possible D gene TRBD2, 6 bases. The CDR3 consists of 16 residues. Germline V lookup: CDR1 SEHNR, CDR2 FQNEAQ (reference sequence). V was clipped by 1 base and J by 3 bases, with 13 bases between them. The chain's CDR3 is CASSLVWGEDYNEQFF. CDR3 DNA: TGTGCCAGCAGCTTAGTATGGGGGGAGGACTACAATGAGCAGTTCTTC. The entire variable domain, with the rest obtained from reference TRBV7-9 and TRBJ2-1, is as follows: DTGVSQNPRHKITKRGQNVTFRCDPISEHNRLYWYRQTLGQGPEFLTYFQNEAQLEKSRLLSDRFSAERPKGSFSTLEIQRTEQGDSAMYLCASSLVWGEDYNEQFFGPGTRLTVL.

The CDR3 loop is CASQTGLNEQYF. The CDR3 DNA reads as TGTGCCAGCCAGACAGGGTTGAATGAGCAGTACTTC. V usage is TRBV27 and J usage is TRBJ2-7; TRBD1 matches 7 bases. V lost 8 bases and J lost 7; bases outside the gene matches: 8. The CDR3 length is 12 residues. CDR1 MNHEY and CDR2 SMNVEV come from the germline V gene (reference sequence).

This clonotype was detected a few times. The chain links TRBV27 to TRBJ2-5; tentatively, D is TRBD1 (6 bases). This CDR3 comprises 16 residues. The V end was cut by 2 bases, the J end by 0 bases, with 13 bases between. Germline values: CDR1 MNHEY, CDR2 SMNVEV (reference sequence). The CDR3 sequence is CASSLLGALYQETQYF. The CDR3 DNA reads TGTGCCAGCAGTTTACTGGGGGCCTTGTACCAAGAGACCCAGTACTTC.

This clonotype was observed a handful of times. The V and J genes are TRBV27 and TRBJ2-1; D is tentatively TRBD1 or TRBD2 (5 bases each). V was pared by 0 bases and J by 0 bases, with 9 bases between. In germline, CDR1 is MNHEY, CDR2 SMNVEV (reference sequence). This CDR3 is 16 amino acids long. CDR3 sequence: CASSLSRGDSYNEQFF. CDR3 DNA sequence: TGTGCCAGCAGTTTATCGAGGGGAGACTCCTACAATGAGCAGTTCTTC.

The sample holds a few counts of this clonotype. This chain's CDR3 is CASSLGGHQPQHF. DNA of the CDR3: TGTGCCAGCAGCCTGGGGGGGCATCAGCCCCAGCATTTT. The gene calls are TRBV12-3 or TRBV12-4 and TRBJ1-5; D is perhaps TRBD1 (6 bases). This CDR3 is built from 13 residues. V was trimmed by 6 bases and J by 5 bases, leaving 11 bases between them.

The CDR3 region has the DNA TGCGCCAGCAGCCAAGTAGAAGGGGCGAACTACGAGCAGTACTTC. Amino acid sequence: CASSQVEGANYEQYF. The V and J genes are TRBV4-1 and TRBJ2-7; the D gene is possibly TRBD1 (5 bases). Trimming stripped 1 base from V and 3 bases from J, with 13 bases between. Germline assignment: CDR1 MGHRA and CDR2 YSYEKL. This CDR3 region has 15 residues.

This chain uses TRBV5-1 with TRBJ2-5; D ambiguous. Trimming pared 2 bases from V and 2 bases from J, leaving 13 bases between. This CDR3 is 15 amino acids long. The germline gives CDR1 SGHRS, CDR2 YFSETQ. Here the CDR3 DNA reads TGCGCCAGCAGCTTCTATCGGACGACGCAAGAGACCCAGTACTTC. This codes for CASSFYRTTQETQYF. Filled out from reference TRBV5-1 and TRBJ2-5, the complete variable domain reads KAGVTQTPRYLIKTRGQQVTLSCSPISGHRSVSWYQQTPGQGLQFLFEYFSETQRNKGNFPGRFSGRQFSNSRSEMNVSTLELGDSALYLCASSFYRTTQETQYFGPGTRLLVL.